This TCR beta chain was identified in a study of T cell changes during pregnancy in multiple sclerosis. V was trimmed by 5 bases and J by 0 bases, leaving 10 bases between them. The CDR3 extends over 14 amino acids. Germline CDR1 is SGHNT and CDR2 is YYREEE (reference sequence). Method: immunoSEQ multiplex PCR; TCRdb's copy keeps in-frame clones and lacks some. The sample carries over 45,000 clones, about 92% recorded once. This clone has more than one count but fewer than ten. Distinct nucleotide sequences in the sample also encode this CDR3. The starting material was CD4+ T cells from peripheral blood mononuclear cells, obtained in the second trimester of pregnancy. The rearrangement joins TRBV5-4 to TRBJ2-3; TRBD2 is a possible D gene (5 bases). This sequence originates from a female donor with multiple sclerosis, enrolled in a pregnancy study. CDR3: CASRRGPSTDTQYF. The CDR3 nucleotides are TGTGCCAGCAGGCGAGGGCCTAGCACAGATACGCAGTATTTT.